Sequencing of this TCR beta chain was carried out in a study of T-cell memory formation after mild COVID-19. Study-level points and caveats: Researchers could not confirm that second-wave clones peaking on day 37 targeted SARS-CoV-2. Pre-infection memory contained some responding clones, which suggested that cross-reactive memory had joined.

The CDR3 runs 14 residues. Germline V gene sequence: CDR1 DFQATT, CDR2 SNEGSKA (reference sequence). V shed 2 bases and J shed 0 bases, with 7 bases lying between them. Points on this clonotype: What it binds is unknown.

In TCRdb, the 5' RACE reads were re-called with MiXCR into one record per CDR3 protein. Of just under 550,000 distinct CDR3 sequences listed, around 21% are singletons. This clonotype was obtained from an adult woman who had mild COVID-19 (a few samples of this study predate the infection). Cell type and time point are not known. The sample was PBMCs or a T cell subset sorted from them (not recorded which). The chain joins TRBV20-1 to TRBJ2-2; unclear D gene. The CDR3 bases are TGCAGTGCTAGAAAGGTGGCGAACACCGGGGAGCTGTTTTTT. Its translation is CSARKVANTGELFF.